The clone carrying this T cell receptor (beta chain) has more than one count but fewer than ten. Its antigen is still unknown. The sequence runs out 3 residues before the end of the CDR3; the remainder is reconstructed from the germline J gene. Assay: immunoSEQ multiplex PCR; the TCRdb copy retains only in-frame clones and omits some. Sampling found tens of thousands of clones, none seen once. CDR3 length equals 15 residues. J was trimmed by 7 bases and V by 6 bases; bases with no gene match: 10. Per the germline V gene, CDR1 is KGHSH and CDR2 is LQKENI. This sample was taken from a study of T cell clonality in common variable immunodeficiency. Study outcomes and limitations: Fewer TCRbeta clones were shared among CVID subjects than controls. Reportedly, TCR beta sequences from common variable immunodeficiency showed fewer deletions and N-nucleotide insertions.

V gene TRBV18 combines with J gene TRBJ1-5; TRBD1 aligns across 9 bases. This receptor was taken from a person between 18 and 75 years old in good health. Sequencing was carried out using peripheral blood mononuclear cells. CDR3 DNA (partial): TGTGCCAGCTCGGGGGACAGGGCTATAGGCCAGCCC. The encoded protein is CASSGDRAIGQP. The whole CDR3 reads CASSGDRAIGQPQHF.